The clone carrying this TCR beta chain was observed a few times. Its matching antigen is unknown. Per the germline V gene, CDR1 is SGHKS and CDR2 is YYEKEE (reference sequence). The length of the CDR3 is 18 residues. V was clipped by 0 bases and J by 7 bases; unmatched bases: 13. This sample stems from a study of T cell repertoires in cytomegalovirus infection. About the research overall: CMV infection plus the matching HLA type was flagged by public TCR beta signatures.

MiXCR, run by TCRdb on the reads, gives a single entry per CDR3 protein. The sample includes about 490,000 distinct CDR3 sequences, 10% to 12% of them seen just once. General observations from the study: Clonotypes of TCR beta that were HLA-C-restricted and CMV-specific dominated the ex vivo response.

The sample was PBMCs. The clonotype originates from a human donor in good health (CMV status not recorded). Some clones in this sample may be carry-over from other donors' samples. This rearrangement joins TRBV5-5 to TRBJ2-1, with TRBD2 matching over 10 bases. CDR3 sequence reads: CASSLVAPRAGGRNEQFF. The DNA for the CDR3 is TGTGCCAGCAGCTTGGTGGCCCCTAGAGCGGGGGGGCGAAATGAGCAGTTCTTC. Variable domain in full (rest from reference TRBV5-5 and TRBJ2-1): DAGVTQSPTHLIKTRGQQVTLRCSPISGHKSVSWYQQVLGQGPQFIFQYYEKEERGRGNFPDRFSARQFPNYSSELNVNALLLGDSALYLCASSLVAPRAGGRNEQFFGPGTRLTVL.